This T cell receptor beta chain was identified during a study of T cell repertoires in cytomegalovirus infection. Across the whole study: CMV infection and matching HLA type were both indicated by public TCR beta signatures.

As concerns this clonotype: Antigen specificity is unknown.

The germline CDR1 and CDR2 sequences are MNHEY and SVGEGT. V was trimmed by 5 bases and J by 6 bases, leaving 17 bases between them. The CDR3 extends over 14 amino acids. Points from the study as a whole: Across the ex vivo response, the dominant clonotypes were HLA-C-restricted CMV-specific TCR beta clonotypes.

TCRdb ran MiXCR on the reads and lists one entry per CDR3 protein. The table records some 110,000 distinct CDR3 sequences, approximately 30% of them present only once. The clonotype originates from a human donor in good health (CMV status not recorded). Some clones in this sample may be carry-over from other donors' samples. Sample: CD8+ T cells from cultured PBMCs, taken from culture after CMV antigen stimulation. The chain uses TRBV6-2 or TRBV6-3 and TRBJ2-7, with D maybe TRBD2 (5 bases). The chain's CDR3 is CASSGVGVAGEQYF. CDR3 in DNA: TGTGCCAGCAGTGGCGTTGGCGTCGCGGGCGAGCAGTACTTC.